This T cell receptor (beta chain) comes out of a study of beta chain features in type 1 diabetes. In this sample, this clone turned up many times. The antigen remains undetermined. What was sequenced were expressed TCRB transcripts, since all of the isolated RNA had been reverse transcribed. The repertoire was sequenced with immunoSEQ multiplex PCR; TCRdb's copy has only in-frame clones and lacks some. This table has some 150,000 clones, 6% to 7.5% appearing once. Study findings and constraints: The study found fewer insertions and more deletions at VDJ junctions in type 1 diabetes patients.

The sequenced material came from central memory CD4+ T cells from blood. This receptor was identified in a woman aged 25 to 39 in good health.

Here the CDR3 reads CASSRGQNQETQYF. In DNA form, the CDR3 reads TGTGCCAGCAGCAGGGGACAGAACCAAGAGACCCAGTACTTC. The rearrangement joins TRBV7-9 to TRBJ2-5; the match to TRBD1 covers 7 bases. Trimming removed 5 bases from V and 0 bases from J; junction bases left unmatched: 3. Germline CDR1 reads SEHNR; CDR2 reads FQNEAQ (reference sequence). This CDR3 has 14 residues. Looking up the rest from reference TRBV7-9 and TRBJ2-5 gives the full variable domain: DTGVSQNPRHKITKRGQNVTFRCDPISEHNRLYWYRQTLGQGPEFLTYFQNEAQLEKSRLLSDRFSAERPKGSFSTLEIQRTEQGDSAMYLCASSRGQNQETQYFGPGTRLLVL.